The 20 T cell receptor beta chains given below trace back to one sample, sequenced in a study of identical twins. TCRdb fed the 5' RACE reads into MiXCR, producing one record per CDR3 protein. Seen here are fewer than 350,000 distinct CDR3 sequences, about 8.3% observed once, and the top ten hold approximately 2.1%. These data were likewise used in another study, on yellow fever vaccine responses in identical twins.

Sample: memory (CD45RO+) T cells sorted from blood. The receptors originated from a woman aged 18-30 years in good health.

The table lists this clonotype with a count of one. This may be a read error: a much more frequent sequence differs by one nucleotide. The rearrangement links TRBV5-1 to TRBJ1-5; D possibly corresponds to TRBD1 (5 bases). This CDR3 spans 15 amino acids. Germline-derived CDR1 and CDR2 are SGHRS and YFSETQ. CDR3 region: CARSLGDSGNQPQHF. CDR3 nucleotides: TGCGCCAGAAGCTTGGGGGACTCGGGCAATCAGCCCCAGCATTTT.

Ten or more counts support this clonotype. The gene calls are TRBV5-1 and TRBJ2-2; a possible D gene is TRBD2 (6 bases). V was clipped by 4 bases and J by 5 bases, with 18 bases between them. This CDR3 has 16 residues. The germline V gene has CDR1 SGHRS and CDR2 YFSETQ. The CDR3 DNA follows: TGCGCCAGCAGCCCATCGGACACGGGGGTGACCGGGGAGCTGTTTTTT. Translated: CASSPSDTGVTGELFF.

This clonotype was observed a few times. The V and J genes are TRBV11-2 and TRBJ2-2; D may match TRBD1 or TRBD2 (5 bases each). Deletions cut 2 bases from V and 10 bases from J, with 14 bases between. CDR3 length equals 14 residues. Germline CDR1 reads SGHAT; CDR2 reads FQNNGV. The chain's CDR3 is CASSLIGSGAELFF. CDR3 nucleotide sequence: TGTGCCAGCAGCTTAATTGGGAGTGGGGCGGAGCTGTTTTTT.

The chain combines TRBV20-1 with TRBJ2-3; D is perhaps TRBD2 (6 bases). The V gene's germline CDR1 is DFQATT and CDR2 SNEGSKA (reference sequence). V lost 0 bases and J lost 1, with 11 bases in between. This CDR3 is built from 15 residues. CDR3 coding DNA: TGCAGTGCTAGAGATTACAGGAGGGGCACAGATACGCAGTATTTT. It encodes CSARDYRRGTDTQYF.

This chain links TRBV7-9 with TRBJ2-7; D not resolved. Trimming stripped 3 bases from V and 2 bases from J, with 14 bases between. This CDR3 is 15 amino acids long. Germline V gives CDR1 SEHNR, CDR2 FQNEAQ (reference sequence). The CDR3 here is CASSFLRGHPYEQYF. The CDR3 DNA follows: TGTGCCAGCAGCTTTCTCCGCGGTCACCCCTACGAGCAGTACTTC.

The chain couples TRBV6-2 or TRBV6-3 to TRBJ1-2, with D tentatively TRBD1 (6 bases). V shed 5 bases and J shed 2 bases, with 15 bases lying between them. CDR1 MNHEY and CDR2 SVGEGT come from the germline V gene. The CDR3 covers 15 residues. DNA for the CDR3: TGTGCCAGCAGTGACCCCACAGGGATCAACTATGGCTACACCTTC. This encodes CASSDPTGINYGYTF.

This clonotype was seen a few times. This chain connects TRBV15 to TRBJ2-7, with D possibly matching TRBD1 (5 bases). The CDR3 length is 14 residues. Between the trimmed V and J ends, which lost 0 bases and 6 bases, there was a span of 12 bases. CDR1 and CDR2 from the germline V gene are LNHNV and YYDKDF (reference sequence). CDR3 sequence: CATSRDWGGSEQYF. CDR3 DNA sequence: TGTGCCACCAGCAGAGATTGGGGCGGATCCGAGCAGTACTTC.

This clonotype was recorded many times. This rearrangement joins TRBV24-1 to TRBJ2-1; D is unresolved. The CDR3 spans 14 residues. V lost 1 base and J 11 bases, leaving 14 bases between the germline ends. Germline V gives CDR1 KGHDR, CDR2 SFDVKD. The CDR3 protein is CATSDLGSERQQFF. The CDR3 DNA follows: TGTGCCACCAGTGATTTAGGTAGTGAAAGGCAGCAGTTCTTC.

The sample holds many counts of this clonotype. The gene calls are TRBV4-1 and TRBJ1-1; no reliable D call. Trimming stripped 1 base from V and 5 bases from J, with 5 bases between. The germline V gene encodes CDR1 MGHRA and CDR2 YSYEKL. CDR3 length equals 12 residues. For the CDR3, the DNA is TGCGCCAGCAGCCAAGCAAAAACTGAAGCTTTCTTT. It encodes CASSQAKTEAFF.

In its sample, this clonotype was seen many times. The V call is TRBV6-1, the J call TRBJ2-5; 7 positions agree with TRBD2. CDR1 and CDR2 (germline): MNHNS, SASEGT. J was trimmed by 3 bases and V by 8 bases; bases with no gene match: 6. The CDR3 length is 13 residues. CDR3 DNA sequence: TGTGCCAGCGGGACTACCTTAGAAGAGACCCAGTACTTC. Encoded protein: CASGTTLEETQYF.

The V call is TRBV7-8, the J call TRBJ1-2; D remains ambiguous. The V end lost 4 bases, the J end lost 8 bases, and 11 bases lay between the germline ends. The germline V gene has CDR1 SGHVS and CDR2 FQNEAQ. The length of the CDR3 is 12 residues. CDR3 coding DNA: TGTGCCAGCAGCTCCGCAATGAAGGGCTACACCTTC. This encodes CASSSAMKGYTF.

Only a few counts were recorded for this clonotype. The chain joins TRBV20-1 to TRBJ2-4, with 10 bases matching TRBD1. Germline values: CDR1 DFQATT, CDR2 SNEGSKA (reference sequence). J was trimmed by 9 bases and V by 6 bases; bases with no gene match: 8. CDR3 length: 13 amino acids. CDR3 in DNA: TGCAGTGCGCCCGGGACAGGGGTAGCCATTCAGTACTTC. It yields the protein CSAPGTGVAIQYF.

This clonotype was counted at least ten times. The rearrangement links TRBV24-1 to TRBJ1-5; 7 bases match TRBD1. Germline assignment: CDR1 KGHDR and CDR2 SFDVKD. With V trimmed by 3 bases and J by 9 bases, 7 bases remained unmatched. The CDR3 covers 14 residues. The CDR3, as DNA: TGTGCCACCAGTGATCCGACAGGGAGAGGGCCCCAGCATTTT. This translates into CATSDPTGRGPQHF.

This clonotype occurred many times. An end of the junction does not agree with germline; a read error may underlie this. The chain recombines TRBV20-1 with TRBJ2-7, with D uncertain. Germline V gene data show CDR1 as DFQATT and CDR2 as SNEGSKA (reference sequence). The CDR3 extends over 11 amino acids. The CDR3 DNA follows: TGCAGTGCTACGTCAAGCTACGGGCAGTACTTC. This translates into CSATSSYGQYF.

This clonotype came up many times. The genes are TRBV27 and TRBJ2-7; 8 bases agree with TRBD2. This CDR3 spans 16 amino acids. Germline assignment: CDR1 MNHEY and CDR2 SMNVEV (reference sequence). The V segment lost 7 bases and the J segment 2 bases; nucleotides outside the gene matches: 13. The CDR3 DNA follows: TGTGCCAGCACCCCTGGAGTAGCGGGGAGCGCCTACGAGCAGTACGTC. It yields the protein CASTPGVAGSAYEQYV.

This clonotype has only a few counts. This chain joins TRBV10-3 and TRBJ1-3, with 8 bases identical to TRBD1. The CDR3 loop spans 13 amino acids. Germline-derived CDR1 and CDR2 are ENHRY and SYGVKD. V lost 8 bases, J lost 5 bases, and 5 bases stayed unmatched. CDR3 in DNA: TGTGCCATCGCGGACAGGGTTCGAAACACCATATATTTT. It yields the protein CAIADRVRNTIYF.

At least ten counts were recorded for this clonotype. V and J are TRBV18 and TRBJ2-5; D unresolved. Germline CDR1 and CDR2: KGHSH and LQKENI. CDR3 length: 12 residues. Deletions cut 0 bases from V and 5 bases from J, with 4 bases between. CDR3 DNA: TGTGCCAGCTCACCACCGCGGGAGACCCAGTACTTC. Translation gives CASSPPRETQYF.

The chain uses TRBV5-5 and TRBJ1-2, with 10 nucleotides matching TRBD1. The CDR3 spans 15 residues. CDR1 and CDR2 (germline): SGHKS, YYEKEE (reference sequence). Unmatched junction bases numbered 7, after V lost 3 bases and J lost 5 bases. This chain's CDR3 is CASSWGDRGRYGYTF. CDR3 DNA sequence: TGTGCCAGCAGCTGGGGGGACAGGGGAAGATATGGCTACACCTTC.

This clonotype was observed many times. V is TRBV4-1 and J is TRBJ1-2; D call uncertain. This CDR3 contains 17 residues. The V end was cut by 1 base, the J end by 1 base, with 16 bases between. Looked up from germline, CDR1 is MGHRA and CDR2 is YSYEKL. CDR3 nucleotides: TGCGCCAGCAGCCAAGCTCCGGGCGACCGCTTTAACTATGGCTACACCTTC. Its protein is CASSQAPGDRFNYGYTF.

This clonotype was found many times. The chain employs TRBV20-1 and TRBJ1-4, with D possibly matching TRBD1 (5 bases). Trimming took off 6 bases at V and 0 bases at J, with 11 bases between the two ends. Germline CDR1 is DFQATT and CDR2 is SNEGSKA (reference sequence). CDR3 length equals 14 residues. CDR3 in amino acids: CSALRDPTNEKLFF. CDR3 DNA: TGCAGTGCGCTCCGGGACCCAACTAATGAAAAACTGTTTTTT.